The 3 T cell receptor beta chains reported below all come from one sample, sequenced in a study of T cells after yellow fever vaccination. MiXCR was run by TCRdb on the 5' RACE reads, yielding one entry per CDR3 protein. Altogether 450,000 to 550,000 distinct CDR3 sequences are present, around a fifth being singletons, with the ten largest covering 15% to 20%. The material sequenced was PBMCs, taken more than 20 days after the first yellow fever vaccination. The source of these receptors is a man aged 18 to 29 who received the YFV17D yellow fever vaccine.

The chain carries TRBV12-3 or TRBV12-4 and TRBJ1-1; D is unresolved. The CDR3 extends over 12 amino acids. V was cut by 4 bases and J by 4 bases, with 7 bases left in between. The CDR3 spells CASSSGLTEAFF. The CDR3 DNA is TGTGCCAGCAGTTCAGGCCTCACTGAAGCTTTCTTT.

This chain joins TRBV12-3 or TRBV12-4 and TRBJ2-2; D possibly corresponds to TRBD2 (5 bases). Trimming removed 7 bases at V and 4 bases at J, with 13 bases between. This CDR3 contains 14 residues. The CDR3 sequence: CASTLGALTGELFF. In nucleotides, the CDR3 is TGTGCCAGCACCCTGGGAGCCCTCACCGGGGAGCTGTTTTTT.

CDR3 bases: TGTGCCAGCAGTTTTGTGGGGGCTAGCAATCAGCCCCAGCATTTT. Translating it yields CASSFVGASNQPQHF. The chain recombines TRBV12-3 or TRBV12-4 with TRBJ1-5; maybe TRBD1 (6 bases). Trimming left V 3 bases short and J 0 bases short, with 9 bases between. The CDR3 length is 15 residues.